This TCR beta chain comes out of a study of blood T cell repertoires in COVID-19. Whole-study context: The study drew acute and convalescent COVID-19 samples from the United States, Italy and Spain. T cells, B-cell-depleted T cells, or PBMCs supplied cDNA or gDNA.

This clone was observed a handful of times. In the original analysis: Scientists estimated how many nucleated cells there were by amplifying reference gene primers. The assay was immunoSEQ multiplex PCR, and TCRdb's table has in-frame clones only and misses some. That table gives V, J and clone size, and the DNA gave D and trimming. The sample gives about 250,000 clones, about 79% of which show up once; about 8.9% is in the top ten. The CDR3 is 16 amino acids. V trimming: 5 bases; J trimming: 2 bases; junction bases outside the gene matches: 7. Per the germline V gene, CDR1 is LNHNV and CDR2 is YYDKDF (reference sequence).

This TCR was recovered from a man at least 80 years old with acute or convalescent COVID-19. This sequence joins TRBV15 and TRBJ1-5; 9 nucleotides line up with TRBD1. Sequenced sample: peripheral blood. CDR3 in amino acids: CATSGGDRGGNQPQHF. The CDR3 DNA sequence: TGTGCCACCAGCGGGGGAGACAGGGGGGGCAATCAGCCCCAGCATTTT.